The 12 T cell receptor beta chains listed next were all sequenced from one sample in a study of blood T cell repertoires in COVID-19. The assay was immunoSEQ multiplex PCR, and TCRdb's table has in-frame clones only and misses some. The data show about 150,000 clones, around 84% seen once. Sequencing was done on a sample of PBMCs or T cells enriched from blood (not recorded which). These receptors were collected from a man between 45 and 60 years old who had recovered from COVID-19.

The chain is built from TRBV11-2 and TRBJ2-7; D is perhaps TRBD1 (6 bases). Germline assignment: CDR1 SGHAT and CDR2 FQNNGV. The CDR3 consists of 12 residues. Trimming cost V 8 bases and J 2 bases, with 10 bases left between them. CDR3 sequence: CASARTAYEQYF. CDR3 nucleotides: TGTGCCAGCGCCCGGACAGCCTACGAGCAGTACTTC.

This clone was observed a handful of times. The chain is built from TRBV28 and TRBJ1-2; TRBD1 agrees at 8 bases. V lost 8 bases and J lost 5; bases outside the gene matches: 7. CDR1 is MDHEN and CDR2 is SYDVKM in the germline V gene. This CDR3 contains 13 residues. CDR3 amino acids: CASFSDRDYGYTF. The CDR3 DNA reads TGTGCCAGCTTTTCGGACAGGGATTATGGCTACACCTTC.

The rearrangement links TRBV3-1 (or the pseudogene TRBV3-2) to TRBJ2-1; TRBD1 matches at 11 bases. This CDR3 region has 15 residues. Unmatched junction bases numbered 6, after V lost 4 bases and J lost 7 bases. Germline V gene sequence: CDR1 LGHDT, CDR2 YNNKEL (reference sequence). The CDR3 spells CASSPWTGGGNEQFF. In DNA, the CDR3 is TGTGCCAGCAGCCCATGGACAGGGGGCGGGAATGAGCAGTTCTTC.

This chain links TRBV7-9 with TRBJ1-4; D gene uncertain. There are 15 residues in the CDR3. Per the germline V gene, CDR1 is SEHNR and CDR2 is FQNEAQ (reference sequence). Trimming removed 0 bases from V and 0 bases from J, with 5 bases in between. CDR3 sequence: CASSLAETTNEKLFF. Here the CDR3 DNA reads TGTGCCAGCAGCTTAGCAGAGACAACTAATGAAAAACTGTTTTTT.

This sequence joins TRBV7-3 and TRBJ1-1; maybe TRBD1 (5 bases). Deletions cut 5 bases from V and 1 base from J, with 14 bases between. This CDR3 is 15 amino acids long. Per the germline V gene, CDR1 is SGHTA and CDR2 is FQGTGA. The CDR3 coding sequence is TGTGCCAGCAGCCCCGGTGGGGGGACGAACACTGAAGCTTTCTTT. Its translation: CASSPGGGTNTEAFF.

The DNA of the CDR3 is TGTGCCAGCATTAAAGACGGAGCAACTAATGAAAAACTGTTTTTT. Translation gives CASIKDGATNEKLFF. The J gene is TRBJ1-4, the V gene TRBV6-5; D not certain. Per the germline V gene, CDR1 is MNHEY and CDR2 is SVGAGI. CDR3 size: 15 residues. V lost 7 bases and J lost 0, with 12 bases in between.

The chain has TRBV7-8 and TRBJ1-4; possibly TRBD1 for D (6 bases). The CDR3 is 15 residues long. CDR1 is SGHVS, CDR2 FQNEAQ, per germline. V was shortened by 6 bases and J by 0 bases, with 11 bases between the two germline ends. CDR3 residues: CASRKNRATNEKLFF. CDR3 nucleotides: TGTGCCAGCAGGAAGAACAGGGCAACTAATGAAAAACTGTTTTTT.

DNA of the CDR3: TGTGCCAGCAGCTTAGGAAGAGGGCCGAACACCGGGGAGCTGTTTTTT. Residues: CASSLGRGPNTGELFF. J is TRBJ2-2 and V is TRBV11-2; maybe TRBD2 (5 bases). CDR3 length: 16 amino acids. Trimming took 1 base from V and 0 from J, leaving 9 bases between them. CDR1 is SGHAT, CDR2 FQNNGV, per germline.

This rearrangement joins TRBV5-1 to TRBJ2-7; possible D gene TRBD2, 5 bases. CDR1 is SGHRS, CDR2 YFSETQ, per germline. The V end was cut by 3 bases, the J end by 4 bases, with 11 bases between. This CDR3 spans 13 amino acids. In DNA form, the CDR3 reads TGCGCCAGCAGCTCTTCGGGGATATACGAGCAGTACTTC. As protein: CASSSSGIYEQYF.

The chain combines TRBV3-1 (or the pseudogene TRBV3-2) with TRBJ2-7; 11 bases agree with TRBD2. CDR1 LGHDT and CDR2 YNNKEL come from the germline V gene (reference sequence). The length of the CDR3 is 16 residues. V shed 1 base and J 2 bases; nucleotides not matched to a gene: 4. The CDR3 bases are TGTGCCAGCAGCCAAGGACTAGCGGGGCTAGCCTACGAGCAGTACTTC. Encoded protein: CASSQGLAGLAYEQYF.

The V gene is TRBV7-2, the J gene TRBJ1-2, with 8 bases aligning to TRBD1. The length of the CDR3 is 18 residues. Germline CDR1 reads SGHTA; CDR2 reads FQGNSA. Unmatched junction bases numbered 20, after V lost 5 bases and J lost 6 bases. Here the CDR3 reads CASSPLSQTGGSIDGYTF. CDR3 coding DNA: TGTGCCAGCAGCCCTTTATCGCAAACAGGGGGGTCAATTGATGGCTACACCTTC.

The chain carries TRBV19 and TRBJ1-2; weak D call: TRBD1 (5 bases). The CDR3 runs 15 residues. The germline V gene has CDR1 LNHDA and CDR2 SQIVND (reference sequence). The ends were cut back, 0 bases at V and 5 bases at J, with 13 bases in the middle. CDR3 DNA: TGTGCCAGTAGTATAGAGGTGGGGCAGCCTTATGGCTACACCTTC. Translating gives CASSIEVGQPYGYTF.